Sequencing of this T cell receptor (beta chain) was carried out in a study of T-cell memory formation after mild COVID-19. About the study: Clusters of TCRs were largely donor specific.

V gave up 0 bases and J gave up 3 bases, with 9 bases separating them. Looked up from germline, CDR1 is SGHDN and CDR2 is FVKESK. The CDR3 is made up of 14 amino acids. About this clonotype: Its matching antigen is unknown.

Notes on the study in general: A second wave expanding day 15 to 37 was CD4+-biased; contracting clones were balanced. Within pre-infection memory, some responding clones were found, suggesting cross-reactive memory joined.

Constant-segment primers served in 5'RACE that generated TCR alpha and TCR beta cDNA libraries bearing sample barcodes and UMIs. TCRdb re-analysed the 5' RACE reads in MiXCR, keeping a single row per CDR3 protein. In the table there are roughly 400,000 distinct CDR3 sequences, under 20% of which are singletons. The receptor's source is a man younger than 35 who had mild COVID-19 (a few samples of this study predate the infection). Cell type and time point are not known. Specimen: PBMCs or a T cell subset sorted from them (not recorded which). The chain uses TRBV14 and TRBJ2-7; no clear D gene. In DNA form, the CDR3 reads TGTGCCAGCAGCCAAGAGCCCGGCGGCTACGAGCAGTACGTC. This sequence encodes CASSQEPGGYEQYV.